This T cell receptor (beta chain) is drawn from a study of neurological immune-mediated disorders. Study-wide results and caveats: When the repertoires were sorted by phylogenetic grouping, those of 18 of 34 multiple sclerosis patients ended up in one related-CDR3 cluster, a possible signature.

The CDR3 contains 14 residues. CDR1 is SGHRS and CDR2 is YFSETQ in the germline V gene. Trimming left V 3 bases short and J 4 bases short, with 13 bases between. TCRdb re-called the 5' RACE reads with MiXCR, one entry per CDR3 protein. The sample contains roughly 89,000 distinct CDR3 sequences, 2% to 3% of which appear only once. This clonotype appeared many times. The antigen remains undetermined. The material sequenced was PBMCs. This chain joins TRBV5-1 and TRBJ2-5, with D perhaps matching TRBD1 or TRBD2 (5 bases each). This clonotype originated in a woman in her twenties or thirties with multiple sclerosis. The CDR3 coding sequence is TGCGCCAGCAGCTACCATACAGGAGGAGAGACCCAGTACTTC. Translating gives CASSYHTGGETQYF.